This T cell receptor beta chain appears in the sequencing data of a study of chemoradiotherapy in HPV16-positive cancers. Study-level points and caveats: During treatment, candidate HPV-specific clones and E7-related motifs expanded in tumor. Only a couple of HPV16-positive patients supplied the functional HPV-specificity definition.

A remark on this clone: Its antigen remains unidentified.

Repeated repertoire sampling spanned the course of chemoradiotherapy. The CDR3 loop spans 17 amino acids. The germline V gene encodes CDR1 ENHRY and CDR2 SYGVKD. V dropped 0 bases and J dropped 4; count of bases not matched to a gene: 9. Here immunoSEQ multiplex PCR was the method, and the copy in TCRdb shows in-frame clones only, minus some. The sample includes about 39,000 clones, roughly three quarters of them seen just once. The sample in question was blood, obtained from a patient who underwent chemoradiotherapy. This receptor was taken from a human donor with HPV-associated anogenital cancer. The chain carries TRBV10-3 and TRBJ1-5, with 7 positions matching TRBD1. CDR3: CAISESWRQGQNQPQHF. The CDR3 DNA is TGTGCCATCAGTGAGTCTTGGAGACAGGGACAAAATCAGCCCCAGCATTTT.